This T cell receptor beta chain was identified during a study of long-term antiretroviral therapy in people with HIV. At survey level, the immunoSEQ assay was run in its v3.0 version. Profiled with immunoSEQ multiplex PCR; TCRdb holds only in-frame clones, not every one. The table lists 25,000 to 35,000 clones, more than 70% of them singletons, with roughly 5% in the top ten. The sequence derives from a woman aged 25 to 39 with HIV. The specimen comprised unsorted PBMCs, sampled 0.8 years after starting antiretroviral therapy.

The CDR3 sequence is CASSGDRAQETQYF. DNA for the CDR3: TGTGCCAGCAGTGGGGACAGAGCCCAAGAGACCCAGTACTTC. The chain joins TRBV2 to TRBJ2-5, with 7 bases fitting TRBD1. Germline V gene lookup returns CDR1 SNHLY and CDR2 FYNNEI. The V segment lost 4 bases and the J segment 1 base; nucleotides outside the gene matches: 3. The CDR3 runs 14 residues. The entire variable domain, with the rest obtained from reference TRBV2 and TRBJ2-5, is as follows: EPEVTQTPSHQVTQMGQEVILRCVPISNHLYFYWYRQILGQKVEFLVSFYNNEISEKSEIFDDQFSVERPDGSNFTLKIRSTKLEDSAMYFCASSGDRAQETQYFGPGTRLLVL.